The 18 T cell receptor beta chains given below trace back to one sample, sequenced in a study of T cells in Graves' hyperthyroidism and ophthalmopathy. RNA transcripts provided the source from which TCR beta CDR3 regions were amplified. Carried out on the TCR CDR3, a first-round RT-PCR used the HTBI primer set. TCRdb redid the calling of the multiplex PCR reads with MiXCR, one entry per CDR3 protein. The table shows a few hundred thousand distinct CDR3 sequences, with around 25% occurring only once. The sequenced sample was blood. The source is a man between 50 and 59 years old with Graves' hyperthyroidism.

There are a few counts of this clonotype. The genes are TRBV7-3 and TRBJ2-1; D may be TRBD1 (6 bases). Deletions cut 3 bases from V and 5 bases from J, with 17 bases between. Germline CDR1 is SGHTA and CDR2 is FQGTGA. CDR3 length equals 16 residues. CDR3 residues: CASSLGRGVMDNEQFF. CDR3 coding DNA: TGTGCCAGCAGCTTGGGCAGGGGCGTCATGGACAATGAGCAGTTCTTC.

This chain joins TRBV6-1 and TRBJ1-5; unclear D gene. The V gene lost 6 bases and the J gene lost 5 bases, with 14 bases spanning the gap. Per germline, CDR1 MNHNS and CDR2 SASEGT. There are 14 residues in the CDR3. The DNA for the CDR3 is TGTGCCAGCAGCCTTGTGAGGGTTGATCAGCCCCAGCATTTT. Its protein product is CASSLVRVDQPQHF.

With respect to this clonotype: Mismatch with germline at one junction end may stem from a read error. The genes are TRBV6-1 and TRBJ1-5; 8 bases align to TRBD1. The CDR3 spans 14 residues. CDR1 is MNHNS and CDR2 is SASEGT in the germline V gene. The CDR3 here is CASILGQGGQPHHF. The CDR3 region has the DNA TGTGCCAGCATCCTAGGACAGGGAGGGCAGCCCCATCATTTT.

The rearrangement uses TRBV12-3 or TRBV12-4 and TRBJ2-1; 8 nucleotides match TRBD2. The V gene end was trimmed by 7 bases and the J gene end by 3 bases; junction bases not matched to a gene: 11. This CDR3 comprises 16 residues. The CDR3 protein is CASNLAGLALYNEQFF. Here the CDR3 DNA reads TGTGCCAGCAATCTGGCAGGACTAGCTCTCTACAATGAGCAGTTCTTC.

Many counts were recorded for this clonotype. This sequence joins TRBV28 and TRBJ1-1, with D unresolved. Germline loops: CDR1 MDHEN, CDR2 SYDVKM. This CDR3 has 13 residues. The V end lost 6 bases, the J end lost 1 base, and 9 bases lay between the germline ends. The CDR3 DNA sequence: TGTGCCAGCAGGCCGGATGCGAACACTGAAGCTTTCTTT. Protein sequence: CASRPDANTEAFF.

This clonotype was seen a handful of times. The chain couples TRBV28 to TRBJ2-7; D is undetermined. The CDR3 loop spans 12 amino acids. V was shortened by 2 bases and J by 2 bases, with 4 bases between the two germline ends. CDR1 MDHEN and CDR2 SYDVKM come from the germline V gene. The CDR3 spells CASSLNAYEQYF. The CDR3 bases are TGTGCCAGCAGTTTAAATGCCTACGAGCAGTACTTC.

This clonotype was counted a few times. This chain joins TRBV29-1 and TRBJ2-7; D is uncertain. Trimming cost V 4 bases and J 2 bases, with 12 bases left between them. The CDR3 sequence is 13 residues long. Looked up from germline, CDR1 is SQVTM and CDR2 is ANQGSEA. CDR3 DNA: TGCAGCGTTGTCGGCAGCCCGACCTACGAGCAGTACTTC. It yields the protein CSVVGSPTYEQYF.

This clonotype was recorded at least ten times. The rearrangement links TRBV11-3 to TRBJ1-1, with 8 bases matching TRBD1. Trimming took 3 bases from V and 1 from J; bases not matched to a gene: 4. Germline loops: CDR1 SGHNT, CDR2 YENEEA. The CDR3 length is 15 residues. CDR3 loop: CASSFRQGRNTEAFF. In DNA form, the CDR3 reads TGTGCCAGCAGCTTTAGACAGGGGCGGAACACTGAAGCTTTCTTT.

V usage is TRBV5-1 and J usage is TRBJ2-5; 14 nucleotides align to TRBD2. The ends lost 2 bases at V and 4 bases at J; junction bases unmatched: 4. The CDR3 covers 16 residues. CDR1 SGHRS and CDR2 YFSETQ come from the germline V gene. The CDR3 nucleotides are TGCGCCAGCAGCTTTGGACTAGCGGGAGGAGGAGAGACCCAGTACTTC. This translates into CASSFGLAGGGETQYF.

This clonotype was observed at least ten times. The rearrangement uses TRBV28 and TRBJ2-7, with D possibly being TRBD2 (5 bases). CDR1 is MDHEN, CDR2 SYDVKM, per germline. V was trimmed by 2 bases and J by 2 bases, leaving 10 bases between them. This CDR3 is 14 amino acids long. The CDR3 protein is CASSLRGGPYEQYF. DNA of the CDR3: TGTGCCAGCAGTTTACGTGGCGGGCCCTACGAGCAGTACTTC. Using reference TRBV28 and TRBJ2-7 for the parts outside the CDR3, the full variable domain is DVKVTQSSRYLVKRTGEKVFLECVQDMDHENMFWYRQDPGLGLRLIYFSYDVKMKEKGDIPEGYSVSREKKERFSLILESASTNQTSMYLCASSLRGGPYEQYFGPGTRLTVT.

The rearrangement joins TRBV18 to TRBJ2-7; D unresolved. Germline CDR1 and CDR2: KGHSH and LQKENI. V lost 3 bases and J lost 5, with 17 bases in between. This CDR3 spans 15 amino acids. This chain's CDR3 is CASSPFKTRDHEQYF. The CDR3 DNA sequence: TGTGCCAGCTCACCTTTCAAAACCAGAGACCACGAGCAGTACTTC.

This clonotype was counted ten times or more. The chain has TRBV2 and TRBJ2-7; D unclear. V was clipped by 4 bases and J by 7 bases, with 11 bases between them. The CDR3 is made up of 12 amino acids. The germline V gene encodes CDR1 SNHLY and CDR2 FYNNEI. The CDR3 sequence: CASSGPPTEQYF. Written as DNA, the CDR3 is TGTGCCAGCAGTGGACCGCCCACGGAGCAGTACTTC.

This clonotype has ten or more counts. Mismatch with germline at one junction end may stem from a read error. V is TRBV5-1 and J is TRBJ1-1; D gene ambiguous. CDR3 length: 14 amino acids. Germline V gives CDR1 SGHRS, CDR2 YFSETQ. The CDR3 region is CASRPSTGNPEAFF. As DNA, the CDR3 is TGCGCCAGCAGGCCCTCGACGGGGAACCCTGAAGCTTTCTTT.

This clonotype was picked up a small number of times. The genes are TRBV9 and TRBJ2-1, with TRBD2 as a possible D gene (5 bases). Germline V lookup: CDR1 SGDLS, CDR2 YYNGEE. CDR3 length: 15 residues. V was trimmed by 0 bases and J by 2 bases, leaving 9 bases between them. The CDR3 region is CASSVGNSAYNEQFF. The CDR3 nucleotides read TGTGCCAGCAGCGTAGGAAATAGCGCCTACAATGAGCAGTTCTTC. Supplemented by reference TRBV9 and TRBJ2-1, the full variable domain reads DSGVTQTPKHLITATGQRVTLRCSPRSGDLSVYWYQQSLDQGLQFLIQYYNGEERAKGNILERFSAQQFPDLHSELNLSSLELGDSALYFCASSVGNSAYNEQFFGPGTRLTVL.

This clonotype came up a few times. The chain employs TRBV20-1 and TRBJ2-3; 7 nucleotides align to TRBD1. The CDR3 totals 14 residues. V was pared by 6 bases and J by 1 base, with 7 bases of the junction left unmatched. Germline lookup yields CDR1 DFQATT and CDR2 SNEGSKA (reference sequence). The CDR3 region is CSARRGQGTDTQYF. DNA of the CDR3: TGCAGTGCCCGAAGGGGGCAAGGCACAGATACGCAGTATTTT.

This chain connects TRBV12-5 to TRBJ2-2; 16 positions agree with TRBD2. The V gene end was trimmed by 6 bases and the J gene end by 3 bases; junction bases not matched to a gene: 7. The CDR3 is 18 residues long. The germline CDR1 and CDR2 sequences are LGHNT and FRNRAP. The DNA of the CDR3 is TGTGCTAGTGGCCCGAGGGGACTAGCGGGAGGGGACACCGGGGAGCTGTTTTTT. Translation gives CASGPRGLAGGDTGELFF.

The chain uses TRBV7-9 and TRBJ2-1; TRBD2 aligns across 9 bases. Germline trimming cut 0 bases from V and 4 bases from J; bases unmatched to any gene: 7. CDR3 length: 17 amino acids. The germline CDR1 and CDR2 sequences are SEHNR and FQNEAQ (reference sequence). CDR3 nucleotide sequence: TGTGCCAGCAGCTTAGCGCAGGCTAGCGGGAAATACAATGAGCAGTTCTTC. It yields the protein CASSLAQASGKYNEQFF.

This clonotype has a handful of counts. The rearrangement uses TRBV11-3 and TRBJ1-2; D is perhaps TRBD1 (5 bases). The CDR3 length is 13 residues. The germline V gene encodes CDR1 SGHNT and CDR2 YENEEA. V lost 6 bases, J lost 6 bases, and 14 bases lay in between. The CDR3 bases are TGTGCCAGCAGAGAAACAGGCTCCAATGGCTACACCTTC. Its protein is CASRETGSNGYTF.